This section outlines one T cell receptor (beta chain) sequence together with its context. Between the trimmed V and J ends, which lost 2 bases and 3 bases, there was a span of 5 bases. The CDR3 is made up of 13 amino acids. Germline assignment: CDR1 SGHTA and CDR2 FQGNSA. The data stem from a study of CD8 T cells in Susac syndrome. cDNA came from roughly 0.53 to 1 ug RNA primed by random hexamers. One entry per CDR3 protein results from TCRdb running MiXCR on the immunoSEQ multiplex PCR reads. The sample lists about 140,000 distinct CDR3 sequences; under 97% were seen once. The rearrangement uses TRBV7-2 and TRBJ2-1; D not certain. Sequenced: CD4+ T cells from PBMCs. The source of this sequence is a human donor with Susac syndrome. The CDR3, as DNA: TGTGCCAGCAGCTTATACGGCTACAATGAGCAGTTCTTC. Translating it yields CASSLYGYNEQFF.